What follows describes a single TCR beta chain. This record belongs to a study of blood T cell repertoires in COVID-19. The overall study: There were acute and convalescent COVID-19 samples, and they came from the United States, Italy and Spain. T cells, B-cell-depleted T cells, or PBMCs provided the cDNA or gDNA that served as material.

Authors' data handling: Reference gene primer amplification gave estimated nucleated cell counts. TCRdb keeps only in-frame clones here, not all; method: immunoSEQ multiplex PCR. D and trimming were read from the DNA, whereas the V and J calls and clone size are those reported in that table. The table includes hundreds of thousands of clones, roughly 90% detected once. Participants were aged roughly 18 to 100 years from roughly 25 US areas. Germline V CDR1 and CDR2: SGHRS, YFSETQ. The CDR3 totals 14 residues. V was pared by 3 bases and J by 3 bases, with 12 bases between. This receptor was taken from a middle-aged woman who had recovered from COVID-19. The chain is built from TRBV5-1 and TRBJ1-1; D remains unclear. The specimen sequenced was PBMCs or T cells enriched from blood (not recorded which). Here the CDR3 reads CASSSMRVDTEAFF. For the CDR3, the DNA is TGCGCCAGCAGCTCCATGAGAGTGGACACTGAAGCTTTCTTT.